This T cell receptor (beta chain) emerged from a study of CD8 T cells in ankylosing spondylitis. Study results and limitations: What appeared characteristic of ankylosing spondylitis blood was a TCR beta motif of fewer than ten highly homologous variants. Disease-linked clones had a CD8+ phenotype and relatively low frequency in peripheral blood. Reportedly, matched ankylosing spondylitis synovial fluid was significantly enriched for disease-linked clones.

Construction of TCR beta libraries was performed using quantitative 5'-RACE with molecular barcodes. TCRdb re-called the 5' RACE reads through MiXCR, storing one row per CDR3 protein. This sample has more than 300,000 distinct CDR3 sequences, with 7% to 9% found just once. Concerning this clonotype itself: Its antigen remains unidentified.

V was shortened by 0 bases and J by 5 bases, with 8 bases between the two germline ends. Germline V lookup: CDR1 SGHNT, CDR2 YYREEE (reference sequence). The CDR3 is made up of 13 amino acids. The gene calls are TRBV5-4 and TRBJ2-5; the D is unclear. The sequenced sample consisted of blood, either unsorted or a sorted T cell fraction (not recorded which). This sequence was found in a male donor with ankylosing spondylitis. Here the CDR3 reads CASSLDAFETQYF. In nucleotides, the CDR3 is TGTGCCAGCAGCTTGGATGCGTTCGAGACCCAGTACTTC.